These 18 T cell receptor beta chains were all obtained from the same sample, sequenced in a study of blood T cell repertoires in COVID-19 (dated by TCRdb to about 2020). The method was the immunoSEQ multiplex PCR assay. In its TCRdb copy, this immuneACCESS table keeps in-frame sequences only and misses some clones. Where compared with another copy, unresolved V genes explain less than half of these, and the others have no known cause. The sample records around 190,000 clones, 80% to 90% of which are singletons. Clones ranked in the top ten supply about 20% of the sample. The specimen sequenced was peripheral blood. Receptors were obtained from a man between 65 and 85 years old with active or convalescent COVID-19.

The rearrangement links TRBV7-9 to TRBJ1-2; 8 bases are shared with TRBD1. Germline-derived CDR1 and CDR2 are SEHNR and FQNEAQ (reference sequence). The CDR3 runs to 15 residues. Losses at the gene ends were 0 bases for V and 5 bases for J; bases not matched to a gene: 5. Here the CDR3 DNA reads TGTGCCAGCAGCTTAGCACAGGGGGGATTTTATGGCTACACCTTC. It yields the protein CASSLAQGGFYGYTF.

A few counts support this clone. The genes are TRBV18 and TRBJ1-6, with 11 bases that match TRBD1. The CDR3 consists of 16 residues. V lost 5 bases and J lost 12; bases outside the gene matches: 12. The V gene's germline CDR1 is KGHSH and CDR2 LQKENI. For the CDR3, the DNA is TGTGCCAGCTCATCTAGCCCGGACAGGGGGCGCTTACCCCTCCACTTT. Amino acid sequence: CASSSSPDRGRLPLHF. The variable domain in full, completed from reference TRBV18 and TRBJ1-6, reads NAGVMQNPRHLVRRRGQEARLRCSPMKGHSHVYWYRQLPEEGLKFMVYLQKENIIDESGMPKERFSAEFPKEGPSILRIQQVVRGDSAAYFCASSSSPDRGRLPLHFGNGTRLTVT.

This chain connects TRBV6-5 to TRBJ2-7; the match to TRBD1 covers 7 bases. V gave up 5 bases and J gave up 1 base; unmatched junction bases: 2. This CDR3 is built from 13 residues. Per germline, CDR1 MNHEY and CDR2 SVGAGI. DNA of the CDR3: TGTGCCAGCAGTCGACAGGGATCCTACGAGCAGTACTTC. It encodes CASSRQGSYEQYF.

The chain is built from TRBV19 and TRBJ1-5; 11 bases are shared with TRBD1. The CDR3 length is 15 residues. Per the germline V gene, CDR1 is LNHDA and CDR2 is SQIVND (reference sequence). The J segment lost 7 bases and the V segment lost 6 bases, leaving 8 bases of the junction unmatched. For the CDR3, the DNA is TGTGCCAGTAGCCCGGGACAGGGGGGAAGGCAGCCCCAGCATTTT. Translated: CASSPGQGGRQPQHF.

The V gene is TRBV5-8, the J gene TRBJ1-1; perhaps TRBD1 as D (6 bases). The CDR3 is 15 amino acids. Looked up from germline, CDR1 is SGHTS and CDR2 is YDEGEE. V was cut by 2 bases and J by 0 bases, with 11 bases left in between. This chain's CDR3 is CASSFHRAMNTEAFF. The CDR3 DNA is TGTGCCAGCAGCTTCCACAGGGCGATGAACACTGAAGCTTTCTTT.

This clone was recorded only once. This chain links TRBV7-9 with TRBJ2-3, with TRBD2 matching over 12 bases. V dropped 5 bases and J dropped 6; count of bases not matched to a gene: 9. The CDR3 has 16 residues. Germline loops: CDR1 SEHNR, CDR2 FQNEAQ (reference sequence). The CDR3 bases are TGTGCCAGCAGCCCTCCTAGCGGGGGGGCTGGGGATACGCAGTATTTT. It specifies CASSPPSGGAGDTQYF.

Concerning this clone itself: Other DNA sequences in the same sample also yield this CDR3. The chain uses TRBV27 and TRBJ1-1; TRBD1 aligns across 7 bases. This CDR3 is 13 amino acids long. Germline loops: CDR1 MNHEY, CDR2 SMNVEV (reference sequence). V lost 3 bases, J lost 4 bases, and 2 bases stayed unmatched. CDR3 DNA: TGTGCCAGCAGTTTGTCAGGGGGCACTGAAGCTTTCTTT. Translated, it gives CASSLSGGTEAFF.

This sequence joins TRBV11-2 and TRBJ2-7; no clear D. The CDR3 is 14 amino acids. The V gene lost 0 bases and the J gene lost 6 bases, with 12 bases spanning the gap. Looked up from germline, CDR1 is SGHAT and CDR2 is FQNNGV. The CDR3 DNA reads TGTGCCAGCAGCTTAGATCGGTACAGCCGCGAGCAGTACTTC. Its protein is CASSLDRYSREQYF.

J is TRBJ1-1 and V is TRBV15; a possible D gene is TRBD1 (5 bases). CDR3 size: 15 residues. Trimming removed 1 base at V and 5 bases at J, with 14 bases between. Looked up from germline, CDR1 is LNHNV and CDR2 is YYDKDF (reference sequence). The CDR3 region has the DNA TGTGCCACCAGCAGAGCCTGGGGCGGCCGGACTGAAGCTTTCTTT. This codes for CATSRAWGGRTEAFF.

The chain has TRBV5-1 and TRBJ2-1, with 10 bases identical to TRBD2. The germline V gene has CDR1 SGHRS and CDR2 YFSETQ. The V segment lost 0 bases and the J segment 10 bases; nucleotides outside the gene matches: 10. The CDR3 length is 16 residues. In nucleotides, the CDR3 is TGCGCCAGCAGCTTGGGGCTAGCGGGAGCATTAGACGAGCAGTTCTTC. It yields the protein CASSLGLAGALDEQFF.

This clone was seen just once. The chain couples TRBV15 to TRBJ1-5, with 10 bases matching TRBD1. From germline, CDR1 is LNHNV and CDR2 YYDKDF (reference sequence). V lost 7 bases and J lost 5; bases outside the gene matches: 5. CDR3 length equals 14 residues. CDR3 nucleotides: TGTGCCACCACCCGGGACAGGGGTTATCAGCCCCAGCATTTT. Translating it yields CATTRDRGYQPQHF.

The chain uses TRBV7-2 and TRBJ2-3; D call uncertain. This CDR3 comprises 17 residues. Germline V lookup: CDR1 SGHTA, CDR2 FQGNSA. The V gene lost 1 base and the J gene lost 0 bases, with 14 bases spanning the gap. CDR3 sequence (DNA): TGTGCCAGCAGCTTAGTCGCTGCGGCCAGAAGCACAGATACGCAGTATTTT. Translated: CASSLVAAARSTDTQYF.

The chain combines TRBV6-5 with TRBJ1-5; D gene ambiguous. CDR3 length equals 13 residues. Germline loops: CDR1 MNHEY, CDR2 SVGAGI. Trimming removed 5 bases from V and 4 bases from J, with 9 bases in between. CDR3 loop: CASSTQVNQPQHF. The CDR3 DNA reads TGTGCCAGCAGTACTCAGGTTAATCAGCCCCAGCATTTT.

CDR3 region: CASSPLRPRASSGNTIYF. In nucleotides, the CDR3 is TGTGCCAGCAGTCCCCTGAGGCCCCGAGCGAGCTCTGGAAACACCATATATTTT. The chain employs TRBV28 and TRBJ1-3; no clear D. V was pared by 5 bases and J by 0 bases, with 20 bases between. This CDR3 is 18 amino acids long. The germline CDR1 and CDR2 sequences are MDHEN and SYDVKM.

The rearrangement joins TRBV6-5 to TRBJ1-2; 7 bases fit TRBD1. The J segment lost 5 bases and the V segment lost 5 bases, leaving 8 bases of the junction unmatched. Germline-derived CDR1 and CDR2 are MNHEY and SVGAGI. This CDR3 is built from 14 residues. CDR3 protein: CASSRPGGLYGYTF. The CDR3 region has the DNA TGTGCCAGCAGTCGCCCAGGGGGTTTATATGGCTACACCTTC.

The chain recombines TRBV2 with TRBJ1-1, with a possible D match to TRBD1 (6 bases). The length of the CDR3 is 14 residues. Trimming removed 3 bases at V and 0 bases at J, with 8 bases between. Looked up from germline, CDR1 is SNHLY and CDR2 is FYNNEI. The CDR3 nucleotides are TGTGCCAGCAGTGACCGACAGGTGAACACTGAAGCTTTCTTT. The encoded protein is CASSDRQVNTEAFF.

The chain has TRBV25-1 and TRBJ2-2; D is perhaps TRBD1 (6 bases). From germline, CDR1 is MGHDK and CDR2 SYGVNS. The CDR3 totals 14 residues. The V end was cut by 6 bases, the J end by 4 bases, with 12 bases between. The CDR3 DNA reads TGTGCCAGCAGACCGACAGGATCCACCGGGGAGCTGTTTTTT. Translated: CASRPTGSTGELFF.

V and J are TRBV15 and TRBJ1-1, with D maybe TRBD1 (5 bases). Per the germline V gene, CDR1 is LNHNV and CDR2 is YYDKDF (reference sequence). V was cut by 0 bases and J by 5 bases, with 10 bases left in between. This CDR3 spans 14 amino acids. The CDR3 region is CATSRDRRGTEAFF. The DNA of the CDR3 is TGTGCCACCAGCAGAGATCGGCGGGGGACTGAAGCTTTCTTT.